This is a list of T cell receptor beta chains from one sample in a study of identical twins. MiXCR was run by TCRdb on the 5' RACE reads, yielding one entry per CDR3 protein. This sample has approximately 680,000 distinct CDR3 sequences, with about 7.6% found just once. These data were also reused for a study on yellow fever vaccine responses in identical twins.

Sequenced sample: PBMCs. All receptors derive from a woman younger than 30 in good health. Each CDR3 is given with its conserved first and last residue. The order of the fields is V gene, D gene, clone size, J gene, CDR3 protein, CDR3 DNA. The D gene is left open where the match is weak. The size entry is marked missing in some rows and otherwise reads once, few, many or a size class.

TRBV12-3/TRBV12-4,TRBD2,few,TRBJ2-4,CASSRRGTSGDTLAKNIQYF,TGTGCCAGCAGTAGGCGGGGGACTAGCGGGGATACACTAGCCAAAAACATTCAGTACTTC
TRBV6-1,TRBD1,few,TRBJ2-5,CASSIRTGTYF,TGTGCCAGCAGTATCCGGACAGGGACGTACTTC
TRBV7-2,NA,many,TRBJ1-5,CASSLAYNQPQHF,TGTGCCAGCAGCTTAGCTTACAATCAGCCCCAGCATTTT
TRBV24-1,TRBD2,NA,TRBJ2-1,CATSERLADKRGYNEQFF,TGTGCCACCAGTGAGAGGCTTGCGGATAAGCGGGGATACAATGAGCAGTTCTTC
TRBV24-1,NA,NA,TRBJ2-3,CATSVPGLDTQYF,TGTGCCACCAGTGTACCCGGACTGGATACGCAGTATTTT
TRBV7-6,TRBD2,NA,TRBJ2-1,CASSSLGLAGAPLDYNEQFF,TGTGCCAGCAGCTCTCTTGGACTAGCGGGGGCCCCCTTAGACTACAATGAGCAGTTCTTC
TRBV6-2/TRBV6-3,TRBD1,few,TRBJ2-3,CAIGTGALDTQYF,TGTGCCATCGGGACAGGGGCTTTGGATACGCAGTATTTT
TRBV5-5,TRBD1,many,TRBJ1-5,CASSLMDRGSNQPQHF,TGTGCCAGCAGCCTAATGGACAGGGGAAGCAATCAGCCCCAGCATTTT
TRBV28,TRBD1,few,TRBJ2-5,CASEAGQGAGETQYF,TGTGCCAGCGAGGCGGGACAGGGGGCGGGAGAGACCCAGTACTTC
TRBV20-1,TRBD2,once,TRBJ2-5,CCALRAGDVAQETQYF,TGCTGTGCTCTACGAGCGGGAGACGTAGCGCAAGAGACCCAGTACTTC
TRBV9,TRBD1,few,TRBJ2-2,CASSVVGTGPTGELFF,TGTGCCAGCAGCGTTGTAGGGACAGGGCCCACCGGGGAGCTGTTTTTT
TRBV29-1,NA,NA,TRBJ2-2,CSGAWGNTGELFF,TGCAGCGGTGCGTGGGGGAACACCGGGGAGCTGTTTTTT
TRBV20-1,TRBD1,few,TRBJ1-2,CSATGQGGNYGYTF,TGCAGTGCTACGGGACAGGGGGGGAACTATGGCTACACCTTC
TRBV5-6,TRBD1,NA,TRBJ1-6,CASSLGQGLTSPLHF,TGTGCCAGCAGCTTGGGACAGGGGCTAACCTCACCCCTCCACTTT
TRBV29-1,NA,many,TRBJ2-1,CSVEDILGGTAISYNEQFF,TGCAGCGTTGAAGATATTTTGGGGGGGACAGCGATCTCCTACAATGAGCAGTTCTTC
TRBV12-3/TRBV12-4,NA,many,TRBJ2-6,CASRGPSGANVLTF,TGTGCCAGCAGGGGCCCCTCTGGGGCCAACGTCCTGACTTTC
TRBV14,TRBD2,few,TRBJ2-7,CASSQWTASGTYEQYF,TGTGCCAGCAGCCAATGGACGGCTAGCGGGACATACGAGCAGTACTTC
TRBV6-5,TRBD1,few,TRBJ1-1,CASSYPGQMSTEAFF,TGTGCCAGCAGTTACCCGGGACAGATGAGCACTGAAGCTTTCTTT
TRBV6-5,NA,few,TRBJ1-2,CASSYEERGGGYTF,TGTGCCAGCAGTTACGAAGAGAGGGGCGGCGGCTACACCTTC
TRBV12-3/TRBV12-4,NA,many,TRBJ2-1,CASSWGSSYNEQFF,TGTGCCAGCAGTTGGGGGAGCTCCTACAATGAGCAGTTCTTC
TRBV28,NA,many,TRBJ1-6,CASSSPQGSNSPLHF,TGTGCCAGCAGTTCCCCCCAGGGTAGTAATTCACCCCTCCACTTT
TRBV29-1,NA,many,TRBJ1-1,CSVGGRMNTEAFF,TGCAGCGTCGGGGGACGGATGAACACTGAAGCTTTCTTT
TRBV7-9,NA,NA,TRBJ2-3,CASSLSRGGTDTQYF,TGTGCCAGCAGCTTATCCAGGGGTGGCACAGATACGCAGTATTTT
TRBV28,NA,many,TRBJ1-1,CASSFAYTVNTEAFF,TGTGCCAGCAGTTTCGCTTACACTGTGAACACTGAAGCTTTCTTT
TRBV11-3,NA,NA,TRBJ2-1,CASTQGSGSYNEQFF,TGTGCCAGCACTCAGGGGAGTGGCTCCTACAATGAGCAGTTCTTC
TRBV12-3/TRBV12-4,NA,NA,TRBJ1-1,CASTEAQKNTEAFF,TGTGCCAGCACCGAGGCACAGAAGAACACTGAAGCTTTCTTT
TRBV13,NA,few,TRBJ1-1,CASSLDSREAFF,TGTGCCAGCAGCTTAGATTCGAGGGAAGCTTTCTTT
TRBV19,TRBD2,once,TRBJ2-1,CASSVMAGGTNEQFF,TGTGCCAGTAGTGTGATGGCGGGGGGGACCAATGAGCAGTTCTTC
TRBV27,NA,few,TRBJ1-4,CASSFSGIATNEKLFF,TGTGCCAGCAGTTTCTCCGGAATTGCAACTAATGAAAAACTGTTTTTT
TRBV29-1,NA,many,TRBJ1-2,CSVEGRGANYGYTF,TGCAGCGTTGAAGGCCGCGGGGCTAACTATGGCTACACCTTC
TRBV24-1,TRBD2,few,TRBJ2-2,CATSDSASGMSRELFF,TGTGCCACCAGTGATTCGGCTAGCGGGATGTCGCGGGAGCTGTTTTTT
TRBV28,NA,NA,TRBJ2-1,CASTGLPYNEQFF,TGTGCCAGCACCGGACTTCCCTACAATGAGCAGTTCTTC
TRBV12-3/TRBV12-4,TRBD2,many,TRBJ2-7,CASRPSGIGEQYF,TGTGCCAGCAGGCCTAGCGGGATAGGCGAGCAGTACTTC
TRBV28,NA,NA,TRBJ2-5,CASTFGGASQETQYF,TGTGCCAGCACTTTCGGCGGGGCCTCACAAGAGACCCAGTACTTC
TRBV10-3,NA,many,TRBJ2-1,CAISESTDPGSEQFF,TGTGCCATCAGTGAGTCGACAGACCCAGGTAGTGAGCAGTTCTTC